This record covers a single T cell receptor (beta chain). Its specificity is unknown. This table comes from immunoSEQ multiplex PCR, and its TCRdb copy is limited to in-frame clones, with some not included. This sample carries 45,000 to 50,000 clones, 70% to 90% of them seen once, and the ten largest clones take roughly 3.9%. This sample stems from a study of PD-L1 blockade in urothelial cancer. Study-level background: The researchers analyzed blood 3 weeks (second dose) and 6 weeks after treatment start. The study, taken as a whole, reports: Prediction of better survival came from below-median pretreatment blood TCR clonality.

V was pared by 4 bases and J by 8 bases, with 14 bases of the junction left unmatched. The germline gives CDR1 MDHEN, CDR2 SYDVKM. The CDR3 contains 17 residues. This receptor was identified in an elderly man with urothelial cancer. The chain combines TRBV28 with TRBJ2-1, with TRBD2 matching over 10 bases. This material consisted of PBMCs, taken around atezolizumab (anti-PD-L1) treatment. CDR3 bases: TGTGCCAGCAGTTCCCCACCGGGACTAGCGAGTACCGATGAGCAGTTCTTC. Amino acids: CASSSPPGLASTDEQFF.